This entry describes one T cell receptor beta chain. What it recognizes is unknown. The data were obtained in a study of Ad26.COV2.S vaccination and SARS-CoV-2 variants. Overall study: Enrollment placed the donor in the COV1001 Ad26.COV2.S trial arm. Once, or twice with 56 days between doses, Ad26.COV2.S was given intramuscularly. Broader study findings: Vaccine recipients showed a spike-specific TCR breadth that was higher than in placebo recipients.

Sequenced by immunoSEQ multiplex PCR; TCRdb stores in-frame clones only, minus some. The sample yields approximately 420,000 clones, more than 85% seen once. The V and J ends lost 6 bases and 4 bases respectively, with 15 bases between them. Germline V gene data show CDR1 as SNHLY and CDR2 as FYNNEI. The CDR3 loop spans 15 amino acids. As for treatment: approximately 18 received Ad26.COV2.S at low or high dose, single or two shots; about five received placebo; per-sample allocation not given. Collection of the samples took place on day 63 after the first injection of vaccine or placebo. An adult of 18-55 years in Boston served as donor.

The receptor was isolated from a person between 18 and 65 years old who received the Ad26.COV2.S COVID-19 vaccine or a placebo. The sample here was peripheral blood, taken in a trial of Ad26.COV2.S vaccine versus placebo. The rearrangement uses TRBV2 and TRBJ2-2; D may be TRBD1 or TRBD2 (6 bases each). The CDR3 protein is CASRNLRGRTGELFF. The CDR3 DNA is TGTGCCAGCAGGAACCTCCGGGGGCGCACCGGGGAGCTGTTTTTT.